Listed below are T cell receptor beta chains from one sample, sequenced in a study of human versus mouse CDR3 diversity and MHC coevolution. Data came from immunoSEQ multiplex PCR; TCRdb stores just in-frame clones and leaves some out. The data contain about 77,000 clones, less than 95% of them singletons. The sample was naive CD4+ T cells from blood. These receptors all come from a person aged 30-70 years in good health. The CDR3 runs from the conserved cysteine through the conserved F or W. The D gene is left open where the match is weak.

v_gene	j_gene	d_gene	CDR3aa
TRBV6-5	TRBJ1-6	NA	CASSSQRNSPLHF
TRBV28	TRBJ2-5	TRBD2	CASSGVWGLAGPQETQYF
TRBV19	TRBJ1-2	TRBD1	CASSAGTAISYGYTF
TRBV11-2	TRBJ1-2	TRBD1	CASSLTGGEGYTF
TRBV5-1	TRBJ2-2	NA	CASKKPGQENTGELFF
TRBV7-9	TRBJ2-2	TRBD1	CASSLRTGLVGELFF
TRBV29-1	TRBJ1-1	NA	CSVDRGQTNTEAFF
TRBV7-9	TRBJ1-1	NA	CASSLDEGLEAFF
TRBV9	TRBJ1-2	NA	CASSSSGVTGGYTF
TRBV30	TRBJ2-7	TRBD1	CAWSEGGSGQYF
TRBV4-1	TRBJ2-5	TRBD2	CASSQRNPSSGAQETQYF
TRBV28	TRBJ2-5	NA	CASSQPTGFETQYF
TRBV19	TRBJ1-2	NA	CASTALTYGYTF
TRBV13	TRBJ1-3	NA	CASSFWTTASGNTIYF
TRBV30	TRBJ2-5	NA	CAWRTGILETQYF
TRBV19	TRBJ2-1	NA	CASSITGISYNEQFF
TRBV23-1	TRBJ1-1	NA	CASTPRGATEAFF
TRBV28	TRBJ2-3	NA	CASSFGGQSTDTQYF
TRBV6-6	TRBJ2-4	TRBD1	CASRGQGNIQYF
TRBV30	TRBJ1-1	NA	CAWSVGGYTEAFF
TRBV5-4	TRBJ2-4	NA	CASSFGEAGGLDF
TRBV27	TRBJ1-1	NA	CASSQQRATEAFF
TRBV5-4	TRBJ2-3	TRBD2	CASSTGLAGGPVTDTQYF
TRBV2	TRBJ1-1	TRBD1	CASSGLTGNTEAFF
TRBV27	TRBJ1-1	NA	CAIQSAGNTEAFF
TRBV15	TRBJ1-1	NA	CATSRDRAAEAFF
TRBV6-1	TRBJ2-7	NA	CASSAHRGGQNIYEQYF
TRBV5-1	TRBJ2-3	TRBD2	CASSPSGSPDTQYF
TRBV7-9	TRBJ2-1	NA	CASSSYGVSSSYNEQFF
TRBV5-4	TRBJ2-7	NA	CASSLAERSSYEQYF
TRBV2	TRBJ1-2	NA	CASSGTLTQYGYTF
TRBV10-3	TRBJ2-7	TRBD2	CAARDGRDEQYF
TRBV19	TRBJ2-5	NA	CASSSWRGGYQETQYF
TRBV18	TRBJ2-4	TRBD1	CASSRGQGNQNIQYF
TRBV6-6	TRBJ1-5	TRBD1	CASSGDRVRNQPQHF
TRBV28	TRBJ1-2	NA	CASSSGWGEGYTF
TRBV6-6	TRBJ1-1	TRBD1	CASSYGNNRGTEAFF
TRBV28	TRBJ2-4	NA	CASSLSPNIQYF
TRBV28	TRBJ2-5	NA	CASSSIDTQETQYF
TRBV18	TRBJ2-2	TRBD1	CASSHRDRDFTGELFF
TRBV9	TRBJ2-7	TRBD2	CASSPRLAGGLEQYF
TRBV9	TRBJ1-3	NA	CASSVEQGIAGNTIYF
TRBV5-1	TRBJ2-3	TRBD2	CASSQGTSGSVTQYF
TRBV5-6	TRBJ1-6	NA	CASSRVGEGGSPLHF
TRBV10-3	TRBJ2-2	TRBD2	CASTGTSGVIDTGELFF
TRBV29-1	TRBJ1-5	NA	CSVGGGRDNQPQHF
TRBV7-9	TRBJ2-3	TRBD2	CASSLPLGLAGDTQYF
TRBV5-4	TRBJ1-2	NA	CASSLVVPSRTGYTF
TRBV28	TRBJ2-2	NA	CASSRPPGSTGELFF
TRBV6-6	TRBJ1-2	NA	CASSPGTFYGYTF
TRBV7-9	TRBJ1-3	TRBD1	CASSAWDSRSGNTIYF
TRBV5-1	TRBJ2-1	NA	CASSPGTGPYNEQFF
TRBV29-1	TRBJ1-2	TRBD1	CSVEAARQGRYGYTF
TRBV28	TRBJ1-5	TRBD1	CASSSRATGARNQPQHF